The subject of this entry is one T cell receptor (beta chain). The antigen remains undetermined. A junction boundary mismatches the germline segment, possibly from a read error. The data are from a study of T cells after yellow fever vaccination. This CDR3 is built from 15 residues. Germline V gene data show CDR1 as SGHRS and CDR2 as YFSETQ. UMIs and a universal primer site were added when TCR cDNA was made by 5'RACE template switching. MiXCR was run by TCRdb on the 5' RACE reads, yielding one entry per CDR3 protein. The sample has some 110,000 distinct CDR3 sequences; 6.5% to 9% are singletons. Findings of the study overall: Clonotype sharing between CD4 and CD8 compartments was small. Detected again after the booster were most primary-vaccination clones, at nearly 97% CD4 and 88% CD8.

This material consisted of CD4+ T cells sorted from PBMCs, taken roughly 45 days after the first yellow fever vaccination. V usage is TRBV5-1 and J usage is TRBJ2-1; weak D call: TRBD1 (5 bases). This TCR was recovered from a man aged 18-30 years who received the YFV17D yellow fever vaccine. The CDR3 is CASSLTDKPDNKQFF. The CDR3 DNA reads TGCGCCAGCAGCCTAACGGACAAGCCAGACAATAAGCAGTTCTTC.